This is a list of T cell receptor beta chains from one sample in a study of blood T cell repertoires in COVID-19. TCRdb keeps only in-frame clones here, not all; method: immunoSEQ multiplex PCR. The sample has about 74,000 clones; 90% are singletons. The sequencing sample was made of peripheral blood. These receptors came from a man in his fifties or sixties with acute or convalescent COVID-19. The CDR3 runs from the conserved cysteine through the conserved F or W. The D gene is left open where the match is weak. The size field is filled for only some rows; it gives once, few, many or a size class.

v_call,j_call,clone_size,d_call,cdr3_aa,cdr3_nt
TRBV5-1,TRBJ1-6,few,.,CASREGDSPLHF,TGCGCCAGCAGAGAGGGAGATTCACCCCTCCACTTT
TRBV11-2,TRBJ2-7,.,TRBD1,CASSLYRGPYEQYF,TGTGCCAGCAGCCTCTACAGGGGACCGTACGAGCAGTACTTC
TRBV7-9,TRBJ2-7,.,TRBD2,CASSYRLAGEGYEQYF,TGTGCCAGCAGCTACCGACTAGCGGGAGAGGGCTACGAGCAGTACTTC
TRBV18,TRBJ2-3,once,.,CASSPGLTDTQYF,TGTGCCAGCTCACCGGGCTTAACAGATACGCAGTATTTT
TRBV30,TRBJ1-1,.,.,CAWTRGGGGTEAFF,TGTGCCTGGACTAGGGGAGGGGGGGGCACTGAAGCTTTCTTT
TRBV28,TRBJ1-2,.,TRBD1,CASSPTGQGAYGYTF,TGTGCCAGCAGTCCCACGGGACAGGGGGCGTATGGCTACACCTTC
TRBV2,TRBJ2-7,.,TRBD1,CATTGGNEQYF,TGTGCCACGACAGGGGGGAACGAGCAGTACTTC
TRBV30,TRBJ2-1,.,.,CAWSATPGLGYNEQFF,TGTGCCTGGAGTGCAACCCCGGGACTCGGTTACAATGAGCAGTTCTTC
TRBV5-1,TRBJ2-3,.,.,CASSLIGGGTDTQYF,TGCGCCAGCAGCTTGATCGGAGGAGGTACAGATACGCAGTATTTT
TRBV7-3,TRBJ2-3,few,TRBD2,CASSLGSGGGTDTQYF,TGTGCCAGCAGCTTAGGGTCTGGGGGGGGCACAGATACGCAGTATTTT
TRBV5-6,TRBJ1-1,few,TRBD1,CASSLLQGGAMNTEAFF,TGTGCCAGCAGCTTATTACAGGGGGGAGCCATGAACACTGAAGCTTTCTTT
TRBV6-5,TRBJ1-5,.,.,CASRAGLYSNQPQHF,TGTGCCAGCAGGGCGGGACTTTATAGCAATCAGCCCCAGCATTTT
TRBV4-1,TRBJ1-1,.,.,CASRNVNRAVGMNTEAFF,TGCGCCAGCAGAAACGTAAACAGGGCAGTTGGAATGAACACTGAAGCTTTCTTT
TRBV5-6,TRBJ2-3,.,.,CASSFGPGLDTQYF,TGTGCCAGCAGCTTCGGTCCGGGGTTAGATACGCAGTATTTT
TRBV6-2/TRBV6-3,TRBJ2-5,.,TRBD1,CASSSTMVQGVAQYF,TGTGCCAGCAGTTCCACGATGGTGCAGGGGGTGGCCCAGTACTTC
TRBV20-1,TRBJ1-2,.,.,CSATLDLGYTF,TGCAGTGCTACCCTAGACCTGGGCTACACCTTC
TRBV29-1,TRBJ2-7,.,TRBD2,CSVVGSGAYEQYF,TGCAGCGTCGTGGGTAGCGGGGCCTACGAGCAGTACTTC
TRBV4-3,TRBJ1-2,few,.,CASSQDWGGDYGYTF,TGCGCCAGCAGCCAAGACTGGGGCGGTGACTATGGCTACACCTTC
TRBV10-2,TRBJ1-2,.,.,CASSESLLRPNYGYTF,TGCGCCAGCAGTGAGTCCTTACTGAGGCCGAACTATGGCTACACCTTC
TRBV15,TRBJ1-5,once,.,CATSRGTSNQPQHF,TGTGCCACCAGCAGAGGGACAAGTAATCAGCCCCAGCATTTT
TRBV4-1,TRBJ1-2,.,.,CASSLPYGQSGGYTF,TGCGCCAGCAGCCTCCCATACGGACAGTCTGGTGGCTACACCTTC
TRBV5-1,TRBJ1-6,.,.,CASSESSYNSPLHF,TGCGCCAGCAGCGAGAGCTCCTATAATTCACCCCTCCACTTT
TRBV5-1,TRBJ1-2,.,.,CASSLDLGSNYGYTF,TGCGCCAGCAGCTTGGATCTTGGCAGTAACTATGGCTACACCTTC
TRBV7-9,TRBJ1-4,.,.,CASSLFVRGGEKLFF,TGTGCCAGCAGCTTGTTTGTCAGGGGTGGTGAAAAACTGTTTTTT
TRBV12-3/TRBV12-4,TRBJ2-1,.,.,CASSLSGNEQFF,TGTGCCAGCAGTTTATCGGGCAATGAGCAGTTCTTC
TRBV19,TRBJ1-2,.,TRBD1,CASRTGHGYTF,TGTGCCAGTAGGACAGGGCATGGCTACACCTTC
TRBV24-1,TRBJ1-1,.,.,CATSRGGRTEAFF,TGTGCCACCAGTAGGGGAGGGCGGACTGAAGCTTTCTTT
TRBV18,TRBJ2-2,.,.,CASSPPTDPTGELFF,TGTGCCAGCTCACCTCCGACAGATCCTACCGGGGAGCTGTTTTTT
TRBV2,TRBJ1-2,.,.,CARNQEAYIGYTF,TGTGCCAGAAACCAGGAGGCGTACATTGGCTACACCTTC
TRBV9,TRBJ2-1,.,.,CASSVDGGAYNEQFF,TGTGCCAGCAGCGTAGACGGCGGGGCCTACAATGAGCAGTTCTTC
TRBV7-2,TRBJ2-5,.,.,CASSFAPTVQETQYF,TGTGCCAGCAGCTTCGCCCCCACGGTGCAAGAGACCCAGTACTTC
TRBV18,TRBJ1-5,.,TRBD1,CASSAGQLTPNQPQHF,TGTGCCAGCTCAGCGGGACAGCTCACACCCAATCAGCCCCAGCATTTT
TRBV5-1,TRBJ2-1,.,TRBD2,CASSWGVAGGHGEQFF,TGCGCCAGCAGCTGGGGGGTAGCGGGAGGGCACGGTGAGCAGTTCTTC
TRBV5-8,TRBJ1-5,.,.,CASSLYRTVRSNQPQHF,TGTGCCAGCAGCTTGTACAGGACAGTCCGTAGCAATCAGCCCCAGCATTTT
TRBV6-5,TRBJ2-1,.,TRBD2,CASRRPSGGAWFF,TGTGCCAGCAGAAGACCCAGCGGGGGGGCTTGGTTCTTC
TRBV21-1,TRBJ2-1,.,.,CASSKRRTKQSSYNEQFF,TGTGCCAGCAGCAAACGGAGGACCAAACAGAGCTCCTACAATGAGCAGTTCTTC
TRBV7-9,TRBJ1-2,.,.,CASSLDREVEYNYGYTF,TGTGCCAGCAGCTTAGACAGGGAAGTTGAGTATAACTATGGCTACACCTTC
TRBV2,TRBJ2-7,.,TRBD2,CASRTSGRPNSYEQYF,TGTGCCTCACGGACTAGCGGGAGGCCCAACTCCTACGAGCAGTACTTC
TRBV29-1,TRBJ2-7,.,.,CSVTPGGGGDEQYF,TGCAGCGTAACCCCTGGGGGCGGGGGAGACGAGCAGTACTTC
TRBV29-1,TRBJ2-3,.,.,CSVQTGALDTQYF,TGCAGCGTTCAGACAGGCGCTCTGGATACGCAGTATTTT